The source of this T cell receptor beta chain is a study of cytomegalovirus exposure and HLA in healthy donors. This CDR3 region has 13 residues. Trimming removed 0 bases from V and 4 bases from J, with 7 bases in between. The V gene's germline CDR1 is SGDLS and CDR2 YYNGEE. To note about this clone: Its antigen is not identified.

In the PCR, 60 Vbeta and 13 Jbeta primers were used. Only in-frame clones appear in the TCRdb table, and some are missing; sequencing was by immunoSEQ multiplex PCR. The listing records around 100,000 clones. Notes on the study in general: In a later analysis, compared with equally common non-associated chains, HLA-associated beta chains were more expanded. Likely technical artifact: a cluster of highly shared sequence variants.

Sequencing was carried out using PBMCs. The TCR was taken from a man between 40 and 49 years old in good health and CMV-seronegative. The V and J genes are TRBV9 and TRBJ1-2, with unresolved D. CDR3 region: CASSVVSGYGYTF. The CDR3 nucleotides are TGTGCCAGCAGCGTAGTGTCAGGCTATGGCTACACCTTC.